These T cell receptor beta chains were read from a single sample in a study of T cell repertoires in cytomegalovirus infection. Antigens for these TCRs are unknown. In TCRdb, the reads were re-called with MiXCR into one record per CDR3 protein. The sample lists over 100,000 distinct CDR3 sequences, about 9.5% occurring once. Sequenced sample: PBMCs, sequenced either directly or after in vitro stimulation (not recorded which). The origin of the receptors is a human donor in good health (CMV status not recorded). Some clones in this sample may be carry-over from other donors' samples. CDR3s include the opening cysteine and the closing phenylalanine or tryptophan. A D gene is named only where the DNA matches it firmly. For some rows the clone size is stated as once, few or many, or as a class when expanded; others skip it.

CASSLGGRSEAFF	TGTGCCAGCAGTTTGGGAGGAAGAAGTGAAGCTTTCTTT	NA	13	TRBJ1-1	few	TRBV12-3/TRBV12-4
CASSFQGEYQPQHF	TGTGCCAGCAGTTTCCAGGGGGAATACCAGCCCCAGCATTTT	TRBD1	14	TRBJ1-5	NA	TRBV27
CASSLTGGPNGELFF	TGTGCCAGCAGTTTAACGGGAGGGCCGAACGGGGAGCTGTTTTTT	TRBD2	15	TRBJ2-2	many	TRBV12-3/TRBV12-4
CASSSPPGGTDTQYF	TGTGCCAGCAGTTCTCCGCCAGGGGGCACAGATACGCAGTATTTT	NA	15	TRBJ2-3	many	TRBV12-3/TRBV12-4
CASSLGPGAAQETQYF	TGTGCCAGCAGCTTAGGTCCGGGCGCGGCCCAAGAGACCCAGTACTTC	NA	16	TRBJ2-5	many	TRBV7-2
CSARIRTGDNSPLHF	TGCAGTGCTAGAATAAGGACAGGGGATAATTCACCCCTCCACTTT	TRBD1	15	TRBJ1-6	NA	TRBV20-1
CASRTGLAGGSTGELFF	TGTGCCAGCAGAACGGGACTAGCGGGAGGGAGCACCGGGGAGCTGTTTTTT	TRBD2	17	TRBJ2-2	many	TRBV6-2/TRBV6-3
CASSQAGGRVNTEAFF	TGTGCCAGCAGCCAAGCCGGGGGGCGCGTGAACACTGAAGCTTTCTTT	NA	16	TRBJ1-1	few	TRBV14
CASSIVGGQPQHF	TGTGCCAGTAGTATAGTGGGGGGACAGCCCCAGCATTTT	NA	13	TRBJ1-5	few	TRBV19
CASSPETGLISGANVLTF	TGTGCCAGCAGCCCAGAGACAGGGTTAATCTCTGGGGCCAACGTCCTGACTTTC	TRBD1	18	TRBJ2-6	few	TRBV7-4
CASYGQWNRNQPQHF	TGTGCCAGCTACGGACAGTGGAATCGCAATCAGCCCCAGCATTTT	NA	15	TRBJ1-5	many	TRBV6-1
CASSYWGSSYNEQFF	TGTGCCAGCAGTTACTGGGGGAGCTCCTACAATGAGCAGTTCTTC	NA	15	TRBJ2-1	many	TRBV6-5
CASPTSGSVQETQYF	TGCGCCAGCCCGACTAGCGGCAGCGTTCAAGAGACCCAGTACTTC	TRBD2	15	TRBJ2-5	NA	TRBV10-2
CASSSTENTEAFF	TGTGCCAGCAGCTCTACAGAGAACACTGAAGCTTTCTTT	NA	13	TRBJ1-1	many	TRBV11-1
CSASSHNEQFF	TGCAGTGCTTCCAGTCACAATGAGCAGTTCTTC	NA	11	TRBJ2-1	many	TRBV20-1
CASSLMGSGGALNSPLHF	TGTGCCAGCAGCCTTATGGGTTCAGGGGGCGCGTTGAATTCACCCCTCCACTTT	TRBD1	18	TRBJ1-6	NA	TRBV7-2
CASTDPGQGVPNSNQPQHF	TGTGCCAGCACTGACCCGGGACAGGGTGTTCCGAATAGCAATCAGCCCCAGCATTTT	TRBD1	19	TRBJ1-5	many	TRBV6-2/TRBV6-3
CALGTLNANTGELFF	TGTGCCTTAGGGACCCTCAACGCGAACACCGGGGAGCTGTTTTTT	NA	15	TRBJ2-2	NA	TRBV30
CASIRDEGIGEAFF	TGTGCCAGCATTCGAGACGAGGGGATCGGTGAAGCTTTCTTT	NA	14	TRBJ1-1	many	TRBV7-2
CASSLVIARFGDEQFF	TGTGCCAGCAGCTTAGTAATAGCGCGATTTGGGGATGAGCAGTTCTTC	NA	16	TRBJ2-1	many	TRBV7-2
CASTLWTGAYNEQFF	TGTGCCAGCACCCTCTGGACAGGGGCTTACAATGAGCAGTTCTTC	TRBD1	15	TRBJ2-1	many	TRBV12-3/TRBV12-4
CATLRPGNTIYF	TGTGCCACCTTGCGGCCTGGAAACACCATATATTTT	NA	12	TRBJ1-3	NA	TRBV19
CASSLTGGKKGAFF	TGTGCCAGCAGTTTGACAGGGGGTAAAAAGGGAGCTTTCTTT	TRBD1	14	TRBJ1-1	many	TRBV12-3/TRBV12-4
CASSLRSSGLSSYNEQFF	TGTGCCAGCAGTTTAAGGTCTAGCGGACTGAGCTCCTACAATGAGCAGTTCTTC	TRBD2	18	TRBJ2-1	few	TRBV27
CASSWEGSQETQYF	TGTGCCAGCAGTTGGGAAGGTTCTCAAGAGACCCAGTACTTC	NA	14	TRBJ2-5	NA	TRBV2
CASSIFRDRSYGYTF	TGTGCCAGTAGTATTTTTCGGGACAGGAGCTATGGCTACACCTTC	TRBD1	15	TRBJ1-2	many	TRBV19
CASSLTGVANVLTF	TGTGCCAGCAGCTTAACAGGGGTGGCCAACGTCCTGACTTTC	TRBD1	14	TRBJ2-6	NA	TRBV7-9